The next 5 T cell receptor beta chains were all read from a single sample in a study of cytomegalovirus exposure and HLA in healthy donors. Sequenced by immunoSEQ multiplex PCR; TCRdb stores in-frame clones only, minus some. The sample holds about 79,000 clones, 80% to 95% seen once. The sample taken for sequencing was PBMCs. The source of these receptors is a woman in her 30s in good health and CMV-seronegative.

V usage is TRBV9 and J usage is TRBJ2-3, with 8 nucleotides matching TRBD2. V lost 0 bases and J lost 4; bases outside the gene matches: 7. The V gene's germline CDR1 is SGDLS and CDR2 YYNGEE. CDR3 length equals 16 residues. This CDR3 reads CASSVGGRSNSDTQYF. The CDR3 DNA sequence: TGTGCCAGCAGCGTAGGCGGGAGGTCCAACTCAGATACGCAGTATTTT.

The V gene is TRBV6-4, the J gene TRBJ2-5, with 10 bases lining up with TRBD2. CDR3 length: 15 residues. The V and J ends lost 6 bases and 5 bases, in that order; junction bases with no gene match: 9. Germline values: CDR1 MRHNA, CDR2 SNTAGT. The CDR3 reads CASSPLAGAWETQYF. The CDR3 nucleotides are TGTGCCAGCAGCCCTCTAGCGGGGGCATGGGAGACCCAGTACTTC.

The chain uses TRBV2 and TRBJ2-1, with D possibly matching TRBD2 (6 bases). Germline lookup yields CDR1 SNHLY and CDR2 FYNNEI. The CDR3 is 13 residues long. The V end was cut by 2 bases, the J end by 7 bases, with 9 bases between. The CDR3 protein is CASSEREPNEQFF. Here the CDR3 DNA reads TGTGCCAGCAGTGAACGGGAGCCAAATGAGCAGTTCTTC.

The sample holds one count of this clone. This chain links TRBV5-5 with TRBJ1-3, with 9 bases lining up with TRBD1. Per germline, CDR1 SGHKS and CDR2 YYEKEE (reference sequence). This CDR3 comprises 14 residues. V shed 4 bases, J shed 9 bases, and the junction held 8 bases outside the gene matches. The CDR3 coding sequence is TGTGCCAGCAGCCTACGAATACAGGGGGCCACCATATATTTT. Protein sequence: CASSLRIQGATIYF.

The rearrangement uses TRBV28 and TRBJ1-2, with 9 nucleotides matching TRBD1. V lost 6 bases, J lost 5 bases, and 4 bases stayed unmatched. CDR1 is MDHEN and CDR2 is SYDVKM in the germline V gene. The CDR3 contains 13 residues. The CDR3 here is CASRTGTGYGYTF. The CDR3 DNA follows: TGTGCCAGCAGGACCGGGACAGGGTATGGCTACACCTTC.